This T cell receptor beta chain was obtained from a study of T cell responses to AZD1222 COVID-19 vaccine. Study results and limitations: The peak T cell response came first, and repertoires were sampled only after it. Distributed over spike, vaccine-associated CD4 TCRs predominated at 160-218 and 743-854.

Clones were sequenced by immunoSEQ multiplex PCR, and TCRdb holds only the in-frame ones, with some missing. The profile shows 53,000 or so clones, around 83% of them singletons. The V gene's germline CDR1 is GTSNPN and CDR2 SVGIG (reference sequence). The CDR3 contains 15 residues. Trimming removed 4 bases from V and 1 base from J, with 16 bases in between. On this clone: Its antigen is currently unknown.

This TCR derives from an adult in good health. The chain couples TRBV30 to TRBJ1-1, with D unresolved. Source: peripheral blood, taken on day 0 of MenACWY control vaccination. CDR3: CAWTAALGRNTEAFF. The CDR3 nucleotides read TGTGCCTGGACCGCTGCGCTGGGGAGGAACACTGAAGCTTTCTTT.